The clone carrying this T cell receptor (beta chain) has a count of ten or more. Its antigen is not known. The data stem from a study of glioma-infiltrating T cells. Study-wide points: Gliomas, especially low-grade, showed above-expected tissue-blood divergence; non-neoplastic patients showed below. Only very few CDR3 sequences appeared in both tissue and blood.

Germline V gene sequence: CDR1 LNHNV, CDR2 YYDKDF (reference sequence). V dropped 0 bases and J dropped 1 base, with 10 bases sitting between them. The length of the CDR3 is 15 residues. Using RNA template, CDR3s of TCR alpha and beta were amplified with iRepertoire arm-PCR. For one-step reverse transcription and amplification, about 90-400 ng of tissue mRNA or PBMC total RNA was used. TCRdb ran MiXCR on the multiplex PCR reads and lists one entry per CDR3 protein. The profile shows under 150,000 distinct CDR3 sequences, around 25% of them singletons. Sequenced input: glioma tissue, nonneoplastic brain tissue, or PBMCs (not recorded which). The source is a human donor with low-grade glioma or glioblastoma, undergoing nonglioma brain surgery, or in good health (not recorded which). This chain joins TRBV15 and TRBJ2-7; D may correspond to TRBD1 or TRBD2 (5 bases each). CDR3 region: CATSRDRDGSYEQYV. In DNA form, the CDR3 reads TGTGCCACCAGCAGAGACCGGGACGGTTCCTACGAGCAGTACGTC.